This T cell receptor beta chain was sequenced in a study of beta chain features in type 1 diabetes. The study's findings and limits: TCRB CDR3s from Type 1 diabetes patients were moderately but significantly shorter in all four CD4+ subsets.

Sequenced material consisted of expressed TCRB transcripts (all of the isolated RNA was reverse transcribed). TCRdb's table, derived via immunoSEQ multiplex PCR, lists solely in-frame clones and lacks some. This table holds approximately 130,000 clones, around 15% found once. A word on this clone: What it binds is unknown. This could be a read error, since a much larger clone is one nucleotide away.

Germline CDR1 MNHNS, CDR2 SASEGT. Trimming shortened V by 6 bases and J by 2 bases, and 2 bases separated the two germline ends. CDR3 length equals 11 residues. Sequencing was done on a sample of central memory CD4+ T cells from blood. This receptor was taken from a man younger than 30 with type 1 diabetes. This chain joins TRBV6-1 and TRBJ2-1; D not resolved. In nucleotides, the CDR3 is TGTGCCAGCAGCGCCTACAATGAGCAGTTCTTC. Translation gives CASSAYNEQFF.